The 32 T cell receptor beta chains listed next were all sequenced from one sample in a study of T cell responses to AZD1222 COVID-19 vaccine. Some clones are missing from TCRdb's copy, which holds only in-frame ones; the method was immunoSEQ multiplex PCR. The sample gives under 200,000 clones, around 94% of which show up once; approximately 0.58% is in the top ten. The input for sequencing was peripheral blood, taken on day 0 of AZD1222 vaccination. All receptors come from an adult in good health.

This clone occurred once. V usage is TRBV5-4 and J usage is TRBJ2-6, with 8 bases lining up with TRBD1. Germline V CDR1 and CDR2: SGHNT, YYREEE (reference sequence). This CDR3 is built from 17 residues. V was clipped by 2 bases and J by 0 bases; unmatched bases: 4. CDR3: CASSFGTGLSGANVLTF. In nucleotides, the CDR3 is TGTGCCAGCAGCTTCGGGACAGGCCTCTCTGGGGCCAACGTCCTGACTTTC.

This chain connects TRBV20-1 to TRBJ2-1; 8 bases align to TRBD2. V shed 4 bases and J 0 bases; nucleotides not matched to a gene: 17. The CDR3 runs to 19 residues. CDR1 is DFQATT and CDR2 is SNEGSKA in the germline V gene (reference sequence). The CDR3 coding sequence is TGCAGTGCTACTGAGGTTAGCGGGAATAAATATTACTCCTACAATGAGCAGTTCTTC. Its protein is CSATEVSGNKYYSYNEQFF.

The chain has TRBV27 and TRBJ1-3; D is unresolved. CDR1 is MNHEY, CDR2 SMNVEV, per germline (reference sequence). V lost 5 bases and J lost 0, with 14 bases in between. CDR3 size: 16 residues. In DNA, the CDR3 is TGTGCCAGCAGTCCTTCCTCCATTCGCTCTGGAAACACCATATATTTT. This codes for CASSPSSIRSGNTIYF.

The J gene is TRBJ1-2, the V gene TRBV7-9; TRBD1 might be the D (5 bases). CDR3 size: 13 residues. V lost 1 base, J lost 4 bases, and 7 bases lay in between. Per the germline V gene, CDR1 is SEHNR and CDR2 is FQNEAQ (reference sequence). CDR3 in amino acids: CASSLGDSYGYTF. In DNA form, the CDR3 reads TGTGCCAGCAGCTTAGGAGACAGCTATGGCTACACCTTC.

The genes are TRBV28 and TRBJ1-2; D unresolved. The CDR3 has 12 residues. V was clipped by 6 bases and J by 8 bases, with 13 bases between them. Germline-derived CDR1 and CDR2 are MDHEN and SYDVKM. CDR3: CASRWALTGYTF. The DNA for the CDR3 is TGTGCCAGCAGATGGGCTCTGACGGGCTACACCTTC.

CDR3 DNA sequence: TGTGCCAGCAGCCCAGCGGACTCCTCTTACAATGAGCAGTTCTTC. Translation gives CASSPADSSYNEQFF. This chain links TRBV7-9 with TRBJ2-1; weak D call: TRBD2 (5 bases). Trimming pared 5 bases from V and 4 bases from J, leaving 15 bases between. Germline assignment: CDR1 SEHNR and CDR2 FQNEAQ (reference sequence). The CDR3 sequence is 15 residues long.

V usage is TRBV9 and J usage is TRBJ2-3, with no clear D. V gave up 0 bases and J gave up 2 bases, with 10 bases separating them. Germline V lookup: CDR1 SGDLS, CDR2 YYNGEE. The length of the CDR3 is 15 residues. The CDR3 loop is CASSVGQHATDTQYF. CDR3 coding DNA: TGTGCCAGCAGCGTAGGCCAGCATGCCACAGATACGCAGTATTTT.

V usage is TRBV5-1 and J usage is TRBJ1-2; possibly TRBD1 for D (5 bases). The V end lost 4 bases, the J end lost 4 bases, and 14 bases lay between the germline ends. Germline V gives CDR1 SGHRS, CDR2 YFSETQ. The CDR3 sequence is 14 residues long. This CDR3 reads CASSHGDSPYGYTF. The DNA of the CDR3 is TGCGCCAGCAGCCATGGCGACAGCCCCTATGGCTACACCTTC.

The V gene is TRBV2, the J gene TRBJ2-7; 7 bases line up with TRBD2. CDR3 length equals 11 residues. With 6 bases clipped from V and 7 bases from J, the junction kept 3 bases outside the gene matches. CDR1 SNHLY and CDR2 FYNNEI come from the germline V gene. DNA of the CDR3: TGTGCCAGCAGGGGAGCGGGAGAGCAGTACTTC. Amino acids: CASRGAGEQYF.

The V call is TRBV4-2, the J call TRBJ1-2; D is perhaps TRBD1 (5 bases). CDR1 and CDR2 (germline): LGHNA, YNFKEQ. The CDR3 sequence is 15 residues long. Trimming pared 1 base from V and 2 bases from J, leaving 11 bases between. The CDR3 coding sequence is TGTGCCAGCAGCCAAGCCATCGGGGCGAACTATGGCTACACCTTC. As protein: CASSQAIGANYGYTF.

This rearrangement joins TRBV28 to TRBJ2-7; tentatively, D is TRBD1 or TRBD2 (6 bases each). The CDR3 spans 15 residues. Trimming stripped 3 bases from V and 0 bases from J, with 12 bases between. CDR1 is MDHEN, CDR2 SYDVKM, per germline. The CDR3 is CASSFRGRSSYEQYF. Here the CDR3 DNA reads TGTGCCAGCAGTTTTCGGGGGCGGAGCTCCTACGAGCAGTACTTC.

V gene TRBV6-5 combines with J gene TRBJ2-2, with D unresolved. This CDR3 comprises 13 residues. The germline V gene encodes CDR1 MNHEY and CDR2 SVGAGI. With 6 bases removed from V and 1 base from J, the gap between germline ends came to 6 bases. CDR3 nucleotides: TGTGCCAGCAGGGACGTGAACACCGGGGAGCTGTTTTTT. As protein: CASRDVNTGELFF.

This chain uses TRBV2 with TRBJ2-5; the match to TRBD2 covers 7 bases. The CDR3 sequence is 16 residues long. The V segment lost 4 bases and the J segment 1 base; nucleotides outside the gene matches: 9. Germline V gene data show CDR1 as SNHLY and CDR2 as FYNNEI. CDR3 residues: CASSGSSGERQETQYF. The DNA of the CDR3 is TGTGCCAGCAGTGGTTCCAGCGGGGAACGCCAAGAGACCCAGTACTTC.

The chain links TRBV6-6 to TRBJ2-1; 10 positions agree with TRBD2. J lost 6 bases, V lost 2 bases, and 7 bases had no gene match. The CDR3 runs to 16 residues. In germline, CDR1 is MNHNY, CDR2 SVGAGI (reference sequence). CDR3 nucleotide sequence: TGTGCCAGCAGTTACCTGAGCGGGAGGGCCGGCAATGAGCAGTTCTTC. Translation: CASSYLSGRAGNEQFF.

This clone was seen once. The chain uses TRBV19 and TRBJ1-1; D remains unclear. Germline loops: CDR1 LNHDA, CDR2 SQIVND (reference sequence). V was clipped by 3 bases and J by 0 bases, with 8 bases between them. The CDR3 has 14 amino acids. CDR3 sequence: CASSIRRMNTEAFF. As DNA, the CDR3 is TGTGCCAGTAGTATCCGACGGATGAACACTGAAGCTTTCTTT.

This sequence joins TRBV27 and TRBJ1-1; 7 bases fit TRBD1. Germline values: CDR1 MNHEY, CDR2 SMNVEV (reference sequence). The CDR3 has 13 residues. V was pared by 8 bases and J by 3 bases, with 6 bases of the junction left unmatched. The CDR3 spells CASGSTGYTEAFF. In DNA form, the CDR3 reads TGTGCCAGCGGCTCGACAGGGTACACTGAAGCTTTCTTT.

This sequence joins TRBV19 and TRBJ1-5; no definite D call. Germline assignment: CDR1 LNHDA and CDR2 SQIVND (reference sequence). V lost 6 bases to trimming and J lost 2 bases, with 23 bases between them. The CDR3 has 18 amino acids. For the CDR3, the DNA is TGTGCCAGTAGCCTCGGTTGGGCGGCGCCGTCGGGCAATCAGCCCCAGCATTTT. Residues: CASSLGWAAPSGNQPQHF.

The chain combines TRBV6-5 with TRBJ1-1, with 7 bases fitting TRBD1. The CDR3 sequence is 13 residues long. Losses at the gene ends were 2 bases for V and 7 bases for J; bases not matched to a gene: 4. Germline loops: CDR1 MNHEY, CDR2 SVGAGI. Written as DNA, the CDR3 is TGTGCCAGCAGTTACGACAGGGCCCATGAAGCTTTCTTT. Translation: CASSYDRAHEAFF.

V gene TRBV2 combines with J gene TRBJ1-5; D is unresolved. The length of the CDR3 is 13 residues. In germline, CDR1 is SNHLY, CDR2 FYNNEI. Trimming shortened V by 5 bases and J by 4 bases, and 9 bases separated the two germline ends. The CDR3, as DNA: TGTGCCAGCAGTTTCCAGGAAAATCAGCCCCAGCATTTT. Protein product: CASSFQENQPQHF. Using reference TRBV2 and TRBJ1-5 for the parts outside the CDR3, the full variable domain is EPEVTQTPSHQVTQMGQEVILRCVPISNHLYFYWYRQILGQKVEFLVSFYNNEISEKSEIFDDQFSVERPDGSNFTLKIRSTKLEDSAMYFCASSFQENQPQHFGDGTRLSIL.

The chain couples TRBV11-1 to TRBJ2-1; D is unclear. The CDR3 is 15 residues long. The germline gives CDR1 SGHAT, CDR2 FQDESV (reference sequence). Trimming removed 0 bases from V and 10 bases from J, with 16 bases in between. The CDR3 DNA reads TGTGCCAGCAGCTTAGCCCCTCCGCCCGACTGGGAGCAGTTCTTC. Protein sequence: CASSLAPPPDWEQFF.

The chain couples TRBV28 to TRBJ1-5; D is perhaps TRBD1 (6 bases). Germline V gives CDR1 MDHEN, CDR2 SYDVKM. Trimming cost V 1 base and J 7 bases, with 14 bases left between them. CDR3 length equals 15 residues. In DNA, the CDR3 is TGTGCCAGCAGTTTATTCCGGGGGGCAGGCCAGCCCCAGCATTTT. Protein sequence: CASSLFRGAGQPQHF.

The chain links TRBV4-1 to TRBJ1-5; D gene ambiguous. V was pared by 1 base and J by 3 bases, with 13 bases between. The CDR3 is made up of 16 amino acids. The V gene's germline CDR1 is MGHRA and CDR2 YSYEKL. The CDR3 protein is CASSQGGRETNQPQHF. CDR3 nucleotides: TGCGCCAGCAGCCAAGGGGGTAGGGAGACCAATCAGCCCCAGCATTTT.

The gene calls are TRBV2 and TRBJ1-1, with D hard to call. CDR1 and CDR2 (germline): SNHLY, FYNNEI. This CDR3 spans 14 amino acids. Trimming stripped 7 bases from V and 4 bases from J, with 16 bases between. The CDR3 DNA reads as TGTGCCAGCAAAACCTCCGGGTCAGGCACTGAAGCTTTCTTT. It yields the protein CASKTSGSGTEAFF.

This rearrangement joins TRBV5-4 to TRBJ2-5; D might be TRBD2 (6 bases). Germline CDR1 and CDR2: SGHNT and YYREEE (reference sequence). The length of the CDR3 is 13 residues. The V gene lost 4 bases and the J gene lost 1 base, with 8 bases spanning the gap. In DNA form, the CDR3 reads TGTGCCAGCAGCGCGACTAGCCAAGAGACCCAGTACTTC. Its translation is CASSATSQETQYF.

The CDR3 DNA sequence: TGTGCCATCAGTTCGGTGCAAGGAGAACTGTTTTTT. It specifies CAISSVQGELFF. This chain links TRBV10-3 with TRBJ1-4; D is unresolved. Germline-derived CDR1 and CDR2 are ENHRY and SYGVKD. The V and J ends lost 5 bases and 12 bases respectively, with 13 bases between them. The CDR3 is made up of 12 amino acids.

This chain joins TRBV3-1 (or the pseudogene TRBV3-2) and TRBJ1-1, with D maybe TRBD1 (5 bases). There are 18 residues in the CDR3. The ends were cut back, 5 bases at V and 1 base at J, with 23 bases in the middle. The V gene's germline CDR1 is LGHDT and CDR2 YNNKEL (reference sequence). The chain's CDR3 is CASSAFPRAGRTNTEAFF. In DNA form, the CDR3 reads TGTGCCAGCAGCGCCTTCCCACGGGCAGGGCGTACGAACACTGAAGCTTTCTTT.

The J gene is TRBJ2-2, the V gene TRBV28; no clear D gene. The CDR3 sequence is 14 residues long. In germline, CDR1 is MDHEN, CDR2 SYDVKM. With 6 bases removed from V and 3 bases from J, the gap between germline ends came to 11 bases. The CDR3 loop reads CASSQHRDTGELFF. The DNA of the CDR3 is TGTGCCAGCAGCCAGCATAGAGACACCGGGGAGCTGTTTTTT.

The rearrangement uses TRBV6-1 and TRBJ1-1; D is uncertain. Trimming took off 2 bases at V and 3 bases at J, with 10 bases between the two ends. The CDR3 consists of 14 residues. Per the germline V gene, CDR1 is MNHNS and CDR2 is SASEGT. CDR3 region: CASSENGYDTEAFF. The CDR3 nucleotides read TGTGCCAGCAGTGAAAATGGGTATGACACTGAAGCTTTCTTT.

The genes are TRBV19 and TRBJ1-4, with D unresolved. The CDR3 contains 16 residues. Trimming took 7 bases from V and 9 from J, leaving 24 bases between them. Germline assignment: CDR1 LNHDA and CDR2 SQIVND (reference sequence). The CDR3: CASTNSGILAAQKLFF. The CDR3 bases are TGTGCCAGTACCAATAGCGGTATACTGGCGGCGCAAAAACTGTTTTTT.

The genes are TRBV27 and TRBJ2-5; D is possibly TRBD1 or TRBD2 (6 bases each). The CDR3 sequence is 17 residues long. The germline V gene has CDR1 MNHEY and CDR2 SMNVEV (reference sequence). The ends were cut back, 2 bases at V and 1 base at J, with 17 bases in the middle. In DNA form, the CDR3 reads TGTGCCAGCAGTTTAGACCCCCCACAGGGACTCCAAGAGACCCAGTACTTC. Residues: CASSLDPPQGLQETQYF.

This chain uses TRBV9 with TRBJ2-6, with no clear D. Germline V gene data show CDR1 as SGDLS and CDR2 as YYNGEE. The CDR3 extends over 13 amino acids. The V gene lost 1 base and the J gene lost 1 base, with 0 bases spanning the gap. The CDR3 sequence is CASSVSGANVLTF. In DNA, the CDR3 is TGTGCCAGCAGCGTATCTGGGGCCAACGTCCTGACTTTC.

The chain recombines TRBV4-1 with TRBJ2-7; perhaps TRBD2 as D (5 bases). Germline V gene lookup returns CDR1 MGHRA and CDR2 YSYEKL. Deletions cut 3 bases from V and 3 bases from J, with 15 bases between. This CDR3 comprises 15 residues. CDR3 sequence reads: CASSHPMTGIYEQYF. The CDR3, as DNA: TGCGCCAGCAGCCACCCCATGACGGGAATCTACGAGCAGTACTTC.